This T cell receptor beta chain was sequenced in a study of OX40 agonist ivuxolimab in advanced cancers. About the study as a whole: The costimulatory receptor OX40 (CD134) was targeted by ivuxolimab, a fully human IgG2 agonistic monoclonal antibody. Intravenous ivuxolimab was administered to patients every 2 weeks at six dose levels: 0.01, 0.1, 0.3, 1.5, 3 and 10 mg/kg. Of the approximately 50 dose-escalation patients, hepatocellular carcinoma was present in approximately 20, melanoma in roughly 15, renal cell carcinoma in 9 and head and neck cancer in 9. The dose-escalation cohort was around 83% male with a mean age of around 64 years, ranging from roughly 23 to 79. Prior anti-PD-1, anti-PD-L1 or anti-CTLA-4 therapy was permitted, and checkpoint inhibitors had been received by roughly two fifths of dose-escalation patients. Three dose-escalation patients achieved partial responses, one with hepatocellular carcinoma and two with cutaneous melanoma. The purpose of peripheral TCRbeta sequencing was to test whether ivuxolimab changed TCR sequence diversity and led to clonal T-cell expansion. The paper describes the monotherapy dose-escalation part (N ≈ 50 patients) of the phase I trial of ivuxolimab.

Patients with a history of autoimmune disease or receiving systemic immunosuppression were excluded from the trial. Peripheral blood for TCR sequencing was collected from all dose cohorts at baseline, on cycle 4 day 1, and on cycle 7 day 1. The samples were taken from a phase I, first-in-human, multicenter, open-label dose-escalation trial of ivuxolimab. Adults with locally advanced or metastatic melanoma, renal cell, hepatocellular, or head and neck squamous cell carcinoma were enrolled in the trial. Before TCR sequencing, CD4+ T cells and CD8+ T cells from peripheral blood were sorted into separate populations. Remarks on this clone: The antigen it binds to is not known. Base qualities are not recorded, but no much larger clone differs from it by a single base.

Summary of the overall study and its limitations: After ivuxolimab, CD8+ T cells had more expanded clones than CD4+ T cells on average. Low levels of normalized T-cell clonal expansion were also seen in some patients who did not respond. At doses of 0.1 to 3.0 mg/kg, clonal expansion of both CD4+ and CD8+ T cells in blood was seen between baseline and week 6. In the 0.1-3.0 mg/kg groups, partial responders had among the lowest normalized peripheral clonal expansion, particularly in CD8+ T cells. Which antigens the clonally expanded peripheral T cells were specific for was not determined.

CDR1 and CDR2 are read off the germline V gene as SGHVS and FQNEAQ. At the junction V is shortened by 1 base and J by 7 bases, with 14 bases in between. The CDR3 covers 15 residues, taking in both the cysteine and the phenylalanine. Just the 45-base CDR3 DNA is kept, in frame starting at base 1. Genomic DNA was isolated from the sorted cells so that the TCRbeta CDR3 region could be sequenced. The immunoSEQ Assay was used for sequencing of TCRbeta CDR3 regions. TCRdb's version of the immuneACCESS table is confined to in-frame rearrangements and falls short of the full clone set. An unresolved V gene accounts for under half of the shortfall where checked; the remainder is of unknown origin. The sample contains more than 80,000 clones, more than 80% of them found a single time. Around 1.5% of the sample is in the top ten clones.

Recombination connected TRBV7-8 to TRBJ1-5, and TRBD1 may be the D gene, going by 6 matching bases. This TCR derives from an adult with an advanced solid tumor such as melanoma, head and neck, liver or kidney cancer. Sequenced here: CD4+ or CD8+ T cells sorted from blood, sampled in a trial of the OX40 agonist ivuxolimab. The CDR3 amino acid sequence is: CASSLGGRAGQPQHF. The bases are TGTGCCAGCAGCTTAGGGGGGCGAGCGGGGCAGCCCCAGCATTTT.